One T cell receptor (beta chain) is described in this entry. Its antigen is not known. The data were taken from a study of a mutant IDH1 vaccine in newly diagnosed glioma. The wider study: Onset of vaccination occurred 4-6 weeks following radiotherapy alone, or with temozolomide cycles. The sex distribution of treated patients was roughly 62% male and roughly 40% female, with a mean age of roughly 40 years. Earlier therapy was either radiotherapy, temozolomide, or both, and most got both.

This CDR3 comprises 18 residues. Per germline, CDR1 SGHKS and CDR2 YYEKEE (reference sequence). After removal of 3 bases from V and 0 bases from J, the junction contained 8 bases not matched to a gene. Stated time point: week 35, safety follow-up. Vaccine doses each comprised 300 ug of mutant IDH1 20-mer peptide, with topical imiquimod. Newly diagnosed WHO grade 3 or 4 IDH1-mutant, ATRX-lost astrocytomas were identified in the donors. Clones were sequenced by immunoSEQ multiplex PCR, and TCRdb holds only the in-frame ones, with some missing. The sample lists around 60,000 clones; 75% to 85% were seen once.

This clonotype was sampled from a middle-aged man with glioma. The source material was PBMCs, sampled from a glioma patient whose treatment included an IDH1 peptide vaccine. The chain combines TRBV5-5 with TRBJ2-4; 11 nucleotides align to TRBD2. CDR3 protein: CASSSTGLAVIAKNIQYF. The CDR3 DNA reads TGTGCCAGCAGCTCAACGGGACTAGCGGTTATAGCCAAAAACATTCAGTACTTC.